The 27 T cell receptor beta chains below were found in one sample sequenced in a study of T cell repertoires in cytomegalovirus infection. TCRdb re-called the reads through MiXCR, storing one row per CDR3 protein. The sample consists of approximately 240,000 distinct CDR3 sequences, roughly 12% of them appearing once. Sequencing input: PBMCs. The origin of the receptors is a human donor in good health (CMV status not recorded). Some clones in this sample may be carry-over from other donors' samples.

This clonotype came up a few times. The genes are TRBV5-5 and TRBJ2-5; D unresolved. Germline V gene data show CDR1 as SGHKS and CDR2 as YYEKEE (reference sequence). This CDR3 has 14 residues. Trimming removed 0 bases at V and 5 bases at J, with 11 bases between. CDR3 sequence: CASSLVILGETQYF. DNA for the CDR3: TGTGCCAGCAGCTTGGTAATTCTAGGGGAGACCCAGTACTTC.

This clonotype was recorded many times. CDR3 residues: CASRRDRTSNYGYTF. The DNA for the CDR3 is TGTGCCAGCAGGCGGGACAGAACTTCTAACTATGGCTACACCTTC. The J gene is TRBJ1-2, the V gene TRBV7-2; 7 bases match TRBD1. This CDR3 comprises 15 residues. V lost 6 bases, J lost 0 bases, and 7 bases stayed unmatched. Germline lookup yields CDR1 SGHTA and CDR2 FQGNSA.

This clonotype was seen at least ten times. The gene calls are TRBV27 and TRBJ2-7, with D tentatively TRBD1 (7 bases). Germline V lookup: CDR1 MNHEY, CDR2 SMNVEV (reference sequence). There are 13 residues in the CDR3. V gave up 6 bases and J gave up 5 bases, with 14 bases separating them. This chain's CDR3 is CASSMGRGDEQYF. CDR3 DNA: TGTGCCAGCAGCATGGGCAGGGGGGACGAGCAGTACTTC.

This rearrangement joins TRBV5-1 to TRBJ1-2; 7 bases align to TRBD1. Germline V CDR1 and CDR2: SGHRS, YFSETQ. There are 19 residues in the CDR3. Unmatched junction bases numbered 23, after V lost 4 bases and J lost 5 bases. Here the CDR3 DNA reads TGCGCCAGCAGCCCGAGGCCCCCCACCCTCCGGTCAGGGGGTTATGGCTACACCTTC. This encodes CASSPRPPTLRSGGYGYTF. Full variable domain (outside the CDR3, taken from reference TRBV5-1 and TRBJ1-2): KAGVTQTPRYLIKTRGQQVTLSCSPISGHRSVSWYQQTPGQGLQFLFEYFSETQRNKGNFPGRFSGRQFSNSRSEMNVSTLELGDSALYLCASSPRPPTLRSGGYGYTFGSGTRLTVV.

This clonotype was counted ten times or more. The chain is built from TRBV7-8 and TRBJ2-7; 9 nucleotides match TRBD1. The CDR3 totals 16 residues. The germline CDR1 and CDR2 sequences are SGHVS and FQNEAQ. V lost 5 bases, J lost 3 bases, and 11 bases stayed unmatched. CDR3 sequence reads: CASSADRGGLVYEQYF. The CDR3 coding sequence is TGTGCCAGCAGCGCAGACAGGGGGGGGCTTGTCTACGAGCAGTACTTC. The full variable domain, its missing parts supplied by reference TRBV7-8 and TRBJ2-7, is GAGVSQSPRYKVAKRGQDVALRCDPISGHVSLFWYQQALGQGPEFLTYFQNEAQLDKSGLPSDRFFAERPEGSVSTLKIQRTQQEDSAVYLCASSADRGGLVYEQYFGPGTRLTVT.

The table lists this clonotype with many counts. The gene calls are TRBV4-3 and TRBJ2-4, with D maybe TRBD2 (6 bases). This CDR3 has 16 amino acids. V was pared by 0 bases and J by 6 bases, with 15 bases between. Germline V gene lookup returns CDR1 LGHNA and CDR2 YSLEER. The CDR3 sequence is CASSQDQGRAGNIQYF. CDR3 bases: TGCGCCAGCAGCCAAGATCAGGGTCGAGCGGGAAACATTCAGTACTTC.

This sequence joins TRBV15 and TRBJ1-1, with 10 bases matching TRBD1. Germline V CDR1 and CDR2: LNHNV, YYDKDF (reference sequence). V was pared by 0 bases and J by 6 bases, with 13 bases of the junction left unmatched. The CDR3 is 18 amino acids. CDR3 DNA: TGTGCCACCAGCAGAGATGCAGGACAGGGGGTATATAGATCTGAAGCTTTCTTT. Translating gives CATSRDAGQGVYRSEAFF.

The rearrangement joins TRBV6-6 to TRBJ1-1, with 9 bases lining up with TRBD1. Trimming cost V 6 bases and J 1 base; bases outside gene matches: 6. This CDR3 is 15 amino acids long. CDR1 MNHNY and CDR2 SVGAGI come from the germline V gene (reference sequence). CDR3 protein: CASSSTDRGNTEAFF. The CDR3 coding sequence is TGTGCCAGCAGCTCCACGGACAGGGGGAACACTGAAGCTTTCTTT.

The J gene is TRBJ2-3, the V gene TRBV28, with 9 nucleotides matching TRBD2. Germline values: CDR1 MDHEN, CDR2 SYDVKM. The CDR3 is 15 amino acids. J was trimmed by 5 bases and V by 2 bases; bases with no gene match: 5. CDR3 in amino acids: CASSLAAGGRDTQYF. In nucleotides, the CDR3 is TGTGCCAGCAGTTTAGCAGCGGGAGGACGAGATACGCAGTATTTT.

The table lists this clonotype with a few counts. The gene calls are TRBV3-1 and TRBJ1-2; D perhaps matches TRBD1 (5 bases). The V gene's germline CDR1 is LGHDT and CDR2 YNNKEL (reference sequence). The CDR3 length is 13 residues. V lost 2 bases, J lost 5 bases, and 9 bases lay in between. CDR3 amino acids: CASSQPGPYGYTF. The CDR3, as DNA: TGTGCCAGCAGCCAACCGGGACCGTATGGCTACACCTTC. Full variable domain (outside the CDR3, taken from reference TRBV3-1 and TRBJ1-2): DTAVSQTPKYLVTQMGNDKSIKCEQNLGHDTMYWYKQDSKKFLKIMFSYNNKELIINETVPNRFSPKSPDKAHLNLHINSLELGDSAVYFCASSQPGPYGYTFGSGTRLTVV.

This clonotype was seen repeatedly, ten times or more. The rearrangement uses TRBV24-1 and TRBJ2-1, with 7 bases identical to TRBD1. Trimming removed 2 bases from V and 7 bases from J; junction bases left unmatched: 10. Germline V gene lookup returns CDR1 KGHDR and CDR2 SFDVKD. The CDR3 extends over 16 amino acids. DNA of the CDR3: TGTGCCACCAGTGATTCCGGGACAGCCTTAGCGAATGAGCAGTTCTTC. It codes for CATSDSGTALANEQFF.

The V call is TRBV14, the J call TRBJ1-1; 7 bases map to TRBD1. This CDR3 has 17 amino acids. With 4 bases clipped from V and 5 bases from J, the junction kept 16 bases outside the gene matches. Germline V CDR1 and CDR2: SGHDN, FVKESK. CDR3 DNA: TGTGCCAGCAGCCCCCCGGGATATAGGGGGCGCGGAACTGAAGCTTTCTTT. This codes for CASSPPGYRGRGTEAFF.

This clonotype came up a few times. This chain connects TRBV5-4 to TRBJ2-5; the D is unclear. CDR1 and CDR2 from the germline V gene are SGHNT and YYREEE (reference sequence). The CDR3 has 14 residues. Trimming took off 0 bases at V and 3 bases at J, with 9 bases between the two ends. The CDR3 loop reads CASSLGAHEETQYF. The CDR3 nucleotides are TGTGCCAGCAGCTTGGGGGCGCACGAAGAGACCCAGTACTTC.

This clonotype was seen a handful of times. A much larger clone lies one base from this, so it may be a read error. V and J are TRBV6-1 and TRBJ2-3; no definite D call. Germline V CDR1 and CDR2: MNHNS, SASEGT. Trimming left V 2 bases short and J 5 bases short, with 2 bases between. This CDR3 comprises 11 residues. CDR3 sequence reads: CASSEIDTQYF. CDR3 nucleotide sequence: TGTGCCAGCAGTGAAATAGATACGCAGTATTTT.

This clonotype showed up many times. The J gene is TRBJ1-2, the V gene TRBV7-2; D not resolved. Germline V CDR1 and CDR2: SGHTA, FQGNSA. Trimming pared 5 bases from V and 5 bases from J, leaving 21 bases between. The length of the CDR3 is 16 residues. CDR3 region: CASSPQPLARDYGYTF. The CDR3 region has the DNA TGTGCCAGCAGCCCCCAGCCCCTGGCACGAGATTATGGCTACACCTTC.

This clonotype was counted ten times or more. This chain links TRBV10-3 with TRBJ1-4; the D is unclear. The germline V and J ends were trimmed by 4 bases and 8 bases, with 5 bases remaining between them. Germline CDR1 and CDR2: ENHRY and SYGVKD. This CDR3 is built from 11 residues. The CDR3 DNA sequence: TGTGCCATCAGTGTTGGGGAAAAACTGTTTTTT. Protein sequence: CAISVGEKLFF.

Only a few counts were recorded for this clonotype. This chain uses TRBV28 with TRBJ1-2, with 8 bases fitting TRBD1. CDR3 length: 14 amino acids. Trimming removed 2 bases from V and 7 bases from J; junction bases left unmatched: 6. Germline V lookup: CDR1 MDHEN, CDR2 SYDVKM. This CDR3 is CASSLRLGQGGYTF. The CDR3 DNA sequence: TGTGCCAGCAGTTTAAGGCTCGGACAGGGTGGCTACACCTTC.

As concerns this clonotype: A much larger clone is a single base away; this may be a read error. J is TRBJ1-1 and V is TRBV7-2; a weak D match, TRBD1 (5 bases). Germline V gives CDR1 SGHTA, CDR2 FQGNSA. With 1 base removed from V and 10 bases from J, the gap between germline ends came to 16 bases. The CDR3 extends over 14 amino acids. This CDR3 is CASSLGGGGEGAFF. Written as DNA, the CDR3 is TGTGCCAGCAGCTTAGGGGGGGGGGGGGAGGGAGCTTTCTTT.

This clonotype was observed at least ten times. The rearrangement uses TRBV7-2 and TRBJ2-1; D unclear. The CDR3 contains 13 residues. Germline V CDR1 and CDR2: SGHTA, FQGNSA. Deletions cut 4 bases from V and 6 bases from J, with 10 bases between. The CDR3, as DNA: TGTGCCAGCAGCTCCAACTCACGCAATGAGCAGTTCTTC. Translating it yields CASSSNSRNEQFF.

Ten or more counts support this clonotype. The rearrangement joins TRBV6-1 to TRBJ2-7, with D possibly being TRBD1 (5 bases). Trimming pared 7 bases from V and 0 bases from J, leaving 13 bases between. The CDR3 length is 14 residues. CDR1 and CDR2 (germline): MNHNS, SASEGT. The CDR3 DNA reads as TGTGCCAGCACTACAGGCGGAAGCTCCTACGAGCAGTACTTC. It translates to CASTTGGSSYEQYF.

This clonotype was recorded a few times. The chain joins TRBV29-1 to TRBJ1-1; D uncertain. The V gene's germline CDR1 is SQVTM and CDR2 ANQGSEA. With 1 base removed from V and 0 bases from J, the gap between germline ends came to 6 bases. The CDR3 length is 13 residues. Here the CDR3 DNA reads TGCAGCGTTGAAGCCGACTTGAACACTGAAGCTTTCTTT. As protein: CSVEADLNTEAFF.

This clonotype was picked up many times. The chain combines TRBV7-2 with TRBJ2-2; 7 nucleotides line up with TRBD1. The CDR3 is 15 amino acids. Germline CDR1 SGHTA, CDR2 FQGNSA. The ends lost 0 bases at V and 9 bases at J; junction bases unmatched: 7. The CDR3 is CASSLAQQGHRELFF. The CDR3 bases are TGTGCCAGCAGCTTAGCGCAACAGGGGCATCGGGAGCTGTTTTTT.

This clonotype was found many times. The rearrangement joins TRBV7-2 to TRBJ1-4, with D unresolved. V gave up 5 bases and J gave up 5 bases, with 9 bases separating them. Germline CDR1 SGHTA, CDR2 FQGNSA. The CDR3 is 13 residues long. The CDR3 sequence: CASSRSWNEKLFF. The CDR3 bases are TGTGCCAGCAGCCGGAGTTGGAATGAAAAACTGTTTTTT.

This clonotype came up a few times. The chain uses TRBV28 and TRBJ1-5; D gene uncertain. Germline loops: CDR1 MDHEN, CDR2 SYDVKM. CDR3 size: 14 residues. Trimming removed 5 bases at V and 9 bases at J, with 17 bases between. This CDR3 reads CASSQASALWPQHF. As DNA, the CDR3 is TGTGCCAGCAGTCAGGCCAGTGCCTTATGGCCCCAGCATTTT.

This chain uses TRBV20-1 with TRBJ2-4; TRBD2 agrees at 15 bases. The V gene's germline CDR1 is DFQATT and CDR2 SNEGSKA (reference sequence). The trim removed 4 bases at V and 7 bases at J, leaving 2 bases unmatched. The CDR3 is 14 residues long. Here the CDR3 reads CSAKGTSGGNIQYF. The CDR3 DNA follows: TGCAGTGCTAAAGGGACTAGCGGGGGGAACATTCAGTACTTC.

This clonotype was counted between two and nine times. The chain combines TRBV14 with TRBJ2-7; 7 bases match TRBD2. The V gene end was trimmed by 4 bases and the J gene end by 0 bases; junction bases not matched to a gene: 6. This CDR3 comprises 15 residues. CDR1 and CDR2 (germline): SGHDN, FVKESK. The chain's CDR3 is CASSRSSGSSYEQYF. The CDR3 nucleotides read TGTGCCAGCAGCCGATCTAGCGGCAGCTCCTACGAGCAGTACTTC.

V gene TRBV7-6 combines with J gene TRBJ2-1; no clear D. Germline CDR1 is SGHVS and CDR2 is FNYEAQ. Trimming took 1 base from V and 10 from J, leaving 11 bases between them. CDR3 length: 13 amino acids. The CDR3 loop is CASSLDELGEQFF. CDR3 in DNA: TGTGCCAGCAGCTTAGACGAATTGGGGGAGCAGTTCTTC.